This is a list of T cell receptor beta chains from one sample in a study of brain T cells in children with intractable seizures. Produced via immunoSEQ multiplex PCR; TCRdb's table is partial and in-frame only. The sample lists 95,000 to 120,000 clones; roughly 94% were seen once. Specimen: peripheral blood, collected at surgery. These receptors all stem from a boy younger than two with hemimegalencephaly and intractable seizures. CDR3s include the opening cysteine and the closing phenylalanine or tryptophan. D genes are given only for firm matches. Some rows mark clone size as missing; the rest say once, few, many or name a class of expanded clone.

v_gene	j_gene	abundance	d_gene	CDR3aa	CDR3nt
TRBV4-2	TRBJ1-2	-	TRBD1	CASSQDRTGYPYGYTF	TGTGCCAGCAGCCAAGATCGGACAGGGTACCCTTATGGCTACACCTTC
TRBV7-9	TRBJ2-7	-	-	CASSVPGLFYEQYF	TGTGCCAGCAGCGTTCCGGGACTTTTCTACGAGCAGTACTTC
TRBV6-6	TRBJ1-1	-	-	CASSYSSEGTEAFF	TGTGCCAGCAGTTACTCGAGTGAGGGCACTGAAGCTTTCTTT
TRBV15	TRBJ2-3	-	-	CATSSRRRRGTNTDTQYF	TGTGCCACCAGCAGCAGGAGGAGGAGGGGCACAAACACAGATACGCAGTATTTT
TRBV11-1	TRBJ2-7	-	-	CASSLGAGLSSYEQYF	TGTGCCAGCAGCTTAGGGGCCGGGCTGAGCTCCTACGAGCAGTACTTC
TRBV10-2	TRBJ2-3	-	TRBD2	CASSAIAGPGTDTQYF	TGCGCCAGCAGTGCCATAGCGGGACCCGGCACAGATACGCAGTATTTT
TRBV4-1	TRBJ2-4	-	-	CASSPRADKNIQYF	TGCGCCAGCAGTCCGAGGGCGGACAAAAACATTCAGTACTTC
TRBV10-2	TRBJ2-7	once	TRBD2	CASSAGDYEQYF	TGCGCCAGCAGCGCGGGGGACTACGAGCAGTACTTC
TRBV19	TRBJ2-1	-	-	CASRPLAGNYNEQFF	TGTGCCAGTAGGCCTCTTGCGGGAAACTACAATGAGCAGTTCTTC
TRBV5-4	TRBJ2-2	-	TRBD1	CASSWPGGTGELFF	TGTGCCAGCAGCTGGCCAGGGGGCACCGGGGAGCTGTTTTTT
TRBV12-3/TRBV12-4	TRBJ2-5	-	-	CASSLLNKETQYF	TGTGCCAGCAGTCTGCTTAATAAGGAGACCCAGTACTTC
TRBV28	TRBJ1-5	-	-	CASSLKGPLSNQPQHF	TGTGCCAGCAGTTTAAAGGGGCCCCTAAGCAATCAGCCCCAGCATTTT
TRBV10-3	TRBJ1-1	-	TRBD1	CAIRQGAEAFF	TGTGCCATCAGACAGGGGGCTGAAGCTTTCTTT
TRBV5-6	TRBJ2-3	-	-	CASSLGEVHTDTQYF	TGTGCCAGCAGCTTGGGGGAAGTCCACACAGATACGCAGTATTTT
TRBV27	TRBJ2-5	-	TRBD1	CASSGGQGIQETQYF	TGTGCCAGCAGTGGGGGACAGGGGATACAAGAGACCCAGTACTTC
TRBV2	TRBJ2-1	-	-	CASSQYNEQFF	TGTGCCAGCAGCCAATACAATGAGCAGTTCTTC
TRBV18	TRBJ2-3	-	TRBD2	CASSPPDGRDTDTQYF	TGTGCCAGCTCACCACCGGATGGGAGGGACACAGATACGCAGTATTTT
TRBV28	TRBJ2-7	-	TRBD2	CASSLREAGVRFSEQYF	TGTGCCAGCAGTTTAAGGGAAGCGGGAGTCAGGTTTAGTGAGCAGTACTTC
TRBV10-3	TRBJ1-2	-	TRBD1	CAISHILTGRLYGYTF	TGTGCCATCAGCCACATCTTGACAGGGCGACTCTATGGCTACACCTTC
TRBV19	TRBJ2-1	-	-	CASSIDPSYNEQFF	TGTGCCAGTAGTATAGATCCCTCCTACAATGAGCAGTTCTTC